The rows below give T cell receptor beta chains drawn from one sample of a study of OX40 agonist ivuxolimab in advanced cancers. Assay used: immunoSEQ multiplex PCR; TCRdb lists only in-frame clones, some missing. The sample lists about 32,000 clones, more than 75% seen once, with approximately 33% in the top ten. The input for sequencing was CD4+ or CD8+ T cells sorted from blood, taken in a trial of the OX40 agonist ivuxolimab. The receptors here all came from an adult with an advanced solid tumor such as melanoma, head and neck, liver or kidney cancer. Each CDR3 is given with its conserved first and last residue. Each record gives: V gene, clone size, J gene, CDR3 protein. Where a row states a size, it is once, few, many or the class of an expanded clone; other rows omit it.

TRBV6-5	once	TRBJ2-5	CASSHDWKTQYF
TRBV19	-	TRBJ2-1	CASSIERAYNEQFF
TRBV4-1	-	TRBJ2-4	CASSLSGGTIDIQYF
TRBV2	once	TRBJ2-3	CASSESSGGFTDTQYF
TRBV28	-	TRBJ2-7	CASSSTSGVTYEQYF
TRBV5-4	once	TRBJ1-4	CASSWGAGAFNEKLFF
TRBV12-5	-	TRBJ2-3	CASGPGQGGTDTQYF
TRBV11-2	-	TRBJ2-7	CASSPPATYEQYF
TRBV10-2	-	TRBJ2-7	CASNPRTGRSSYEQYF
TRBV13	-	TRBJ2-7	CASSPLLLGTYEQYF